These T cell receptor beta chains were read from a single sample in a study of technical replicates of blood from a handful of donors. Sequencing used immunoSEQ multiplex PCR; TCRdb keeps in-frame clones, though not all of them. Of about 88,000 clones listed, 85% to 95% are singletons. Material: T cells isolated from PBMCs. These receptors all stem from a human donor in good health. Both conserved end residues are part of each CDR3. D genes are given only for firm matches. Clone size is given for some rows only: seen once, a few or many times, or a class if the clone is expanded.

clone size	J gene	V gene	D gene	CDR3 DNA	CDR3 protein
.	TRBJ2-5	TRBV5-8	TRBD2	TGTGCCAGTTCTAAACCGGGACTAGCGGGGTACCAAGAGACCCAGTACTTC	CASSKPGLAGYQETQYF
.	TRBJ2-7	TRBV2	.	TGTGCCAGCAAAACCGAGGGCTACGAGCAGTACTTC	CASKTEGYEQYF
.	TRBJ1-2	TRBV7-9	TRBD1	TGTGCCAGCAGCTCAAGACAGGGAGCGAACTATGGCTACACCTTC	CASSSRQGANYGYTF
.	TRBJ1-5	TRBV5-8	.	TGTGCCAGCAGCTTGGTCCGGGAACGCCAGCATTTT	CASSLVRERQHF
once	TRBJ1-2	TRBV9	TRBD1	TGTGCCAGCAGCGTAGGGGGGACAGGCAGGAGCTACACCTTC	CASSVGGTGRSYTF
.	TRBJ2-3	TRBV10-2	TRBD1	TGCGCCAGCAGACCGGACAGGGCGAGTACGCAGTATTTT	CASRPDRASTQYF
.	TRBJ2-3	TRBV4-2	.	TGTGCCAGCAGCCAAGATCTAGCCTCAGGTACGCAGTATTTT	CASSQDLASGTQYF
.	TRBJ2-2	TRBV7-3	TRBD2	TGTGCCAGCAGCTTAAGTCCTGGCGGGGGGACCACCGGGGAGCTGTTTTTT	CASSLSPGGGTTGELFF
.	TRBJ2-7	TRBV19	TRBD1	TGTGCCAGTAGTATTGGACAGGGGGACTACGAGCAGTACTTC	CASSIGQGDYEQYF
.	TRBJ1-4	TRBV28	.	TGTGCCAGCAGGAGAGGGGGTGCCGAAAAACTGTTTTTT	CASRRGGAEKLFF